This TCR beta chain was sequenced during a study of T cells after yellow fever vaccination. CDR3 length: 12 amino acids. V was trimmed by 3 bases and J by 4 bases, leaving 7 bases between them. TCRdb reanalysed the 5' RACE reads using MiXCR and keeps one entry per CDR3 protein. The sample records 450,000 to 650,000 distinct CDR3 sequences, 20% to 25% being singletons. In this sample, this clonotype turned up a few times. V is TRBV12-3 or TRBV12-4 and J is TRBJ2-7; D is undetermined. This receptor was obtained from a man between 18 and 29 years old who received the YFV17D yellow fever vaccine. Sequenced material: PBMCs, taken less than 25 days after the first yellow fever vaccination. This CDR3 is CASSFRPYEQYF. CDR3 in DNA: TGTGCCAGCAGTTTTCGGCCTTACGAGCAGTACTTC.